This TCR beta chain was retrieved from a study of cytomegalovirus exposure and HLA in healthy donors. A multiplex PCR was run with 60 Vbeta primers and 13 Jbeta primers. The protocol was immunoSEQ multiplex PCR, while the TCRdb copy is restricted to in-frame clones and leaves out a portion. The profile covers about 180,000 clones, with around three quarters appearing a single time and approximately 0.7% taken by the ten largest. CDR1 and CDR2 from the germline V gene are SGHVS and FQNEAQ. The CDR3 consists of 15 residues. The V segment lost 4 bases and the J segment 2 bases; nucleotides outside the gene matches: 5.

The sequence was obtained from a woman between 40 and 50 years old in good health and CMV-seronegative. The sequenced sample was PBMCs. This chain joins TRBV7-8 and TRBJ1-2; 9 bases are shared with TRBD1. CDR3 sequence (DNA): TGTGCCAGCAGCTCTACAGGGGGCGCGAACTATGGCTACACCTTC. Translating it yields CASSSTGGANYGYTF.